Sequencing of this TCR beta chain was carried out in a study of cytomegalovirus exposure and HLA in healthy donors. Whole-study findings and limits: The productive fraction for most TCR beta V segments was about 87% or about 30% in an earlier analysis.

With 60 Vbeta and 13 Jbeta primers, the PCR was carried out. Assay used: immunoSEQ multiplex PCR; TCRdb lists only in-frame clones, some missing. The sample has approximately 110,000 clones, over 75% seen once. The V gene lost 2 bases and the J gene lost 11 bases, with 13 bases spanning the gap. CDR1 is SGHTS, CDR2 YDEGEE, per germline. The CDR3 is 12 residues long. This clone was counted a few times. Its antigen is undetermined. Sequenced material: PBMCs. V usage is TRBV5-8 and J usage is TRBJ1-1; D is undetermined. The TCR was taken from a woman aged 25 to 39 in good health and CMV-seropositive. CDR3 bases: TGTGCCAGCAGCTTCCTCCTCATTCAGGCTTTCTTT. Translated: CASSFLLIQAFF.